This TCR beta chain is from a study of blood T cell repertoires in COVID-19. This table comes from immunoSEQ multiplex PCR, and its TCRdb copy is limited to in-frame clones, with some not included. The sample carries around 78,000 clones, roughly 87% recorded once. Trimming took off 6 bases at V and 7 bases at J, with 18 bases between the two ends. The germline V gene has CDR1 MDHEN and CDR2 SYDVKM. This CDR3 region has 14 residues. The TCR originated in a woman aged 45-60 years in a cohort sampled during active COVID-19. What was sequenced was peripheral blood. The chain carries TRBV28 and TRBJ1-2; D ambiguous. DNA for the CDR3: TGTGCCAGCAGCGTTTCGGGTCTCAGCCGTGGCTACACCTTC. Amino acids: CASSVSGLSRGYTF.